Presented here are 5 T cell receptor beta chains from one specimen sequenced in a study of response to subunit inactivated influenza vaccine. From the RT-PCR reads, TCRdb called clonotypes with MiXCR, one entry per CDR3 protein. This table has more than 450,000 distinct CDR3 sequences, about 11% appearing once. These records were also assigned to another study, of T cells expressing NK-cell markers. That report notes: Beta-chain TCR cDNA was generated via 5'RACE template switching with UMIs.

The sequenced sample was PBMCs from blood, obtained on the day of vaccination. The origin of the receptors is a man aged 50 to 60 who received an inactivated influenza vaccine.

The genes are TRBV12-3 or TRBV12-4 and TRBJ2-4; TRBD1 aligns across 12 bases. This CDR3 contains 14 residues. Trimming took 7 bases from V and 9 from J; bases not matched to a gene: 7. CDR3 bases: TGTGCCAGCACCCGGGACAGGGGGCTTGCCATTCAGTACTTC. It translates to CASTRDRGLAIQYF.

There are a few counts of this clonotype. The rearrangement uses TRBV7-8 and TRBJ1-4; D remains ambiguous. The CDR3 has 18 residues. Trimming left V 2 bases short and J 5 bases short, with 21 bases between. From germline, CDR1 is SGHVS and CDR2 FQNEAQ. This CDR3 reads CASSLYLGAGVGNEKLFF. The CDR3 nucleotides are TGTGCCAGCAGCTTATATCTTGGTGCCGGGGTTGGAAATGAAAAACTGTTTTTT.

J is TRBJ1-2 and V is TRBV7-2; TRBD1 matches at 10 bases. J was trimmed by 4 bases and V by 5 bases; bases with no gene match: 7. Per germline, CDR1 SGHTA and CDR2 FQGNSA. This CDR3 region has 15 residues. CDR3 nucleotide sequence: TGTGCCAGCAGCCGGACGACAGGGGGCGGCTATGGCTACACCTTC. It encodes CASSRTTGGGYGYTF.

This clonotype was counted only a few times. V usage is TRBV3-1 and J usage is TRBJ1-1, with D perhaps TRBD1 (5 bases). This CDR3 has 13 residues. Between the trimmed V and J ends, which lost 5 bases and 4 bases, there was a span of 11 bases. The germline CDR1 and CDR2 sequences are LGHDT and YNNKEL (reference sequence). CDR3 sequence: CASSARGRTEAFF. The CDR3 bases are TGTGCCAGCAGCGCACGGGGACGCACTGAAGCTTTCTTT.

This clonotype was detected a few times. The chain couples TRBV12-3 or TRBV12-4 to TRBJ2-1; the match to TRBD1 covers 7 bases. After removal of 5 bases from V and 4 bases from J, the junction contained 5 bases not matched to a gene. The CDR3 extends over 14 amino acids. The CDR3 reads CASSTGEGYNEQFF. The CDR3 DNA sequence: TGTGCCAGCAGTACAGGGGAAGGTTACAATGAGCAGTTCTTC.